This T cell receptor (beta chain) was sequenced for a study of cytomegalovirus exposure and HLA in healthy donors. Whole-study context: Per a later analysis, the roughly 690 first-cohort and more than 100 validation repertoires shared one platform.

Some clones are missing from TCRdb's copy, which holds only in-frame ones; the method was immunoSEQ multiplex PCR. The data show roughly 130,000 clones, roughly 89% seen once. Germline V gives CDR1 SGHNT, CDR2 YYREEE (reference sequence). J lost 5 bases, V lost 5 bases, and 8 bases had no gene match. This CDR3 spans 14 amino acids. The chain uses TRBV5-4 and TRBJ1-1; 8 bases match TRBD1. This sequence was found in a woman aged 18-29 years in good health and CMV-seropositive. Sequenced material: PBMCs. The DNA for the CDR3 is TGTGCCAGCAGGCCGGACAGGGTGGGTACTGAAGCTTTCTTT. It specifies CASRPDRVGTEAFF.